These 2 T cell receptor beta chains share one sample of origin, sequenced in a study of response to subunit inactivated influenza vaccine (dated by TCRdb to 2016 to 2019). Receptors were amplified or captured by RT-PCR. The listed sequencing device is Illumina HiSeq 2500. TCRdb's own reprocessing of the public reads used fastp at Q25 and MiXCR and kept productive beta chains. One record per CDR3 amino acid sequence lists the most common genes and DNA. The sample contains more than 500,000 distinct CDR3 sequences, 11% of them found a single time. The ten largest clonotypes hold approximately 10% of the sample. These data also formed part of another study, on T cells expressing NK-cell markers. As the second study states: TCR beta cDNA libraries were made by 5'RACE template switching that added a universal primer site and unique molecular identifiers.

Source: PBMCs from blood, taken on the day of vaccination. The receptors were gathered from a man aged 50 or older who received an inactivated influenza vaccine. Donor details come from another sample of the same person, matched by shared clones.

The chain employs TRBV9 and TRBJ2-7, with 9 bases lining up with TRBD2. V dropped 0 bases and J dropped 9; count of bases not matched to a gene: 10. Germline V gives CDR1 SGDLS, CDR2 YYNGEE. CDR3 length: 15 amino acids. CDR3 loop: CASSVEGWASGMQYF. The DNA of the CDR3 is TGTGCCAGCAGCGTAGAAGGCTGGGCTAGCGGGATGCAGTACTTC.

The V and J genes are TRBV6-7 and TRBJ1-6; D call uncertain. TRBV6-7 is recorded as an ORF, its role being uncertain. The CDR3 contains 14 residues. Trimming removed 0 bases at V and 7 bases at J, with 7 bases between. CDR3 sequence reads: CASSYSKANSPLHF. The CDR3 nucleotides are TGTGCCAGCAGTTACTCGAAGGCAAATTCACCCCTCCACTTT.